This TCR beta chain was observed in a study of cytomegalovirus exposure and HLA in healthy donors. Findings of the study overall: The study recorded 150 to 200 TCR beta chains that were cytomegalovirus-associated. With later analysis, a missense DCLRE1C variant became linked to TCR beta V- and J-gene trimming.

In this sample, this clone turned up a few times. Its matching antigen is unknown. PCR amplification relied on 60 Vbeta primers (plus 13 Jbeta primers). Profiled with immunoSEQ multiplex PCR; TCRdb holds only in-frame clones, not every one. The sample consists of roughly 150,000 clones, less than 90% of them appearing once. The V and J ends lost 4 bases and 1 base respectively, with 10 bases between them. CDR1 is MNHEY and CDR2 is SVGAGI in the germline V gene. This CDR3 region has 15 residues. Sequenced: PBMCs. The receptor was derived from a man younger than 45 in good health and CMV-seronegative. The rearrangement joins TRBV6-5 to TRBJ2-2; D is possibly TRBD2 (6 bases). In DNA form, the CDR3 reads TGTGCCAGCAGTTCGGGACTTTTGAACACCGGGGAGCTGTTTTTT. The encoded protein is CASSSGLLNTGELFF.